What follows is one TCR beta chain and its context. The CDR3 covers 11 residues. V lost 2 bases and J 8 bases, leaving 6 bases between the germline ends. Germline V gives CDR1 MGHDK, CDR2 SYGVNS. This entry comes from a study of patients and donors after allogeneic stem cell transplantation. MiXCR was run by TCRdb on the RT-PCR reads, yielding one entry per CDR3 protein. The sample lists around 240,000 distinct CDR3 sequences, roughly 15% occurring once. The sample consisted of blood, either unsorted or a sorted T cell fraction (not recorded which). The chain links TRBV25-1 to TRBJ1-2; no reliable D call. This TCR came from a human donor who was either an allogeneic HSCT recipient or a stem cell or donor lymphocyte infusion donor (not recorded which). It is not recorded whose cells these are; they may come from a transplant donor. Written as DNA, the CDR3 is TGTGCCAGCAGTGAAAATGACGGCTACACCTTC. This translates into CASSENDGYTF.